This TCR beta chain came from a study of blood T cell repertoires in COVID-19. Method: immunoSEQ multiplex PCR; TCRdb's copy keeps in-frame clones and lacks some. This table holds 300,000 to 400,000 clones, 70% to 90% found once. This CDR3 has 15 residues. The V gene lost 5 bases and the J gene lost 5 bases, with 15 bases spanning the gap. CDR1 LGHNT and CDR2 FRNRAP come from the germline V gene. Sequenced material: PBMCs or T cells enriched from blood (not recorded which). The chain links TRBV12-5 to TRBJ2-2, with TRBD2 as a possible D gene (7 bases). The TCR was taken from a woman in her 30s with acute COVID-19. The CDR3 sequence is CASGPRGAGTGELFF. CDR3 nucleotide sequence: TGTGCTAGTGGTCCTCGGGGGGCGGGGACCGGGGAGCTGTTTTTT.